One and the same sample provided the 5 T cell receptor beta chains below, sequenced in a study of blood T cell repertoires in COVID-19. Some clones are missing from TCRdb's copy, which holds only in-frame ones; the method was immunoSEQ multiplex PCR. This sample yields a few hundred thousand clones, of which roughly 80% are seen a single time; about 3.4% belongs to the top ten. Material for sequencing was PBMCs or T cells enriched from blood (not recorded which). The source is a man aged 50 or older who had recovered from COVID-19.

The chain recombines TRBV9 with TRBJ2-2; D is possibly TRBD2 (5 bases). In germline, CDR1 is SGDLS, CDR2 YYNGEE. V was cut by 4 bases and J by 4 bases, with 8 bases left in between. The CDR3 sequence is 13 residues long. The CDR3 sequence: CASSRTGTGELFF. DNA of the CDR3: TGTGCCAGCAGCCGGACTGGCACCGGGGAGCTGTTTTTT.

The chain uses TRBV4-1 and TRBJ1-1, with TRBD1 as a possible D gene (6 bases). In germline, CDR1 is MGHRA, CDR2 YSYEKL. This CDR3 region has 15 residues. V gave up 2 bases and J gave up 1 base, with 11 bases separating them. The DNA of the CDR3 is TGCGCCAGCAGCCAACGGGAGGGGGGGAACACTGAAGCTTTCTTT. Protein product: CASSQREGGNTEAFF.

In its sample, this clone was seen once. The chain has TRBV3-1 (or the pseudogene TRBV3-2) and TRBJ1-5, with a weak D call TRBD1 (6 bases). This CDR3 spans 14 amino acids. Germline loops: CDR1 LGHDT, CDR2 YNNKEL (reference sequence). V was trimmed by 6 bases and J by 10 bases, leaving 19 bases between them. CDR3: CASSNRGWQSPQHF. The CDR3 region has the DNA TGTGCCAGCAGTAATAGGGGGTGGCAGAGCCCCCAGCATTTT.

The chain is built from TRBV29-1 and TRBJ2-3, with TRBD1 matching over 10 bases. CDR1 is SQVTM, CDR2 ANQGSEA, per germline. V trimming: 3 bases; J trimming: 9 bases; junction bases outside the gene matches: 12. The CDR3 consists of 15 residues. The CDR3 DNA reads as TGCAGCGTTGAGTCGTCCGTTGGACAGGGGGGAACGCAGTATTTT. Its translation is CSVESSVGQGGTQYF.

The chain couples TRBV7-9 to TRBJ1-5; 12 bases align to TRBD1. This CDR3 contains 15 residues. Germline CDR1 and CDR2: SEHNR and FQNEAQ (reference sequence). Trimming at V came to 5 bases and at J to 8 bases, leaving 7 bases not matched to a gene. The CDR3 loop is CASSPTGTGGEPQHF. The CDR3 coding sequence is TGTGCCAGCAGCCCAACCGGGACAGGGGGCGAGCCCCAGCATTTT.